This is a list of T cell receptor beta chains from one sample in a study of shared clonotypes between healthy human individuals. TCRdb keeps only in-frame clones here, not all; method: immunoSEQ multiplex PCR. Seen here are roughly 2 million clones, around 95% observed once, and the top ten hold 0.1% to 0.15%. Source material: naive CD4+ T cells sorted from blood. The receptors come from a man younger than 30 in good health. The CDR3 runs from the conserved cysteine through the conserved F or W. D genes are given only for firm matches. The size of a clone is reported for some rows only, either as once, few or many, or as a class for expanded clones.

D gene: TRBD2
V gene: TRBV10-3
clone size: NA
J gene: TRBJ2-7
CDR3 DNA: TGTGCCACCGGGACTAGCGGCAAAGAAACCTACGAGCAGTACTTC
CDR3 protein: CATGTSGKETYEQYF

D gene: TRBD1
V gene: TRBV30
clone size: NA
J gene: TRBJ1-3
CDR3 DNA: TGTGCCTGGAGTGTAATGCGGGACAGGGGAAGGGGAAAAGGAAACACCATATATTTT
CDR3 protein: CAWSVMRDRGRGKGNTIYF

D gene: NA
V gene: TRBV11-3
clone size: NA
J gene: TRBJ2-1
CDR3 DNA: TGTGCCAGCAGCTCACCCTTCGGACCGGGTGTTAATGAGCAGTTCTTC
CDR3 protein: CASSSPFGPGVNEQFF

D gene: NA
V gene: TRBV6-7
clone size: NA
J gene: TRBJ2-3
CDR3 DNA: TGTGCCAGCAGTTACTCGTTCTTCGTGGGTACTGATACGCAGTATTTT
CDR3 protein: CASSYSFFVGTDTQYF

D gene: TRBD1
V gene: TRBV5-1
clone size: NA
J gene: TRBJ2-1
CDR3 DNA: TGCGCCAGCAGCCCCGGACAGGGGGCCAATGAGCAGTTCTTC
CDR3 protein: CASSPGQGANEQFF

D gene: TRBD1
V gene: TRBV4-3
clone size: NA
J gene: TRBJ1-2
CDR3 DNA: TGCGCCAGCAGCCAAGAGACAGGGGAAGTATATGGCTACACCTTC
CDR3 protein: CASSQETGEVYGYTF

D gene: NA
V gene: TRBV5-1
clone size: NA
J gene: TRBJ1-5
CDR3 DNA: TGCGCCAGCAGCTTGGGGGGAGGAAGCAATCAGCCCCAGCATTTT
CDR3 protein: CASSLGGGSNQPQHF

D gene: NA
V gene: TRBV13
clone size: NA
J gene: TRBJ1-5
CDR3 DNA: TGTGCCAGCAGGAGATATATTAATCAGCCCCAGCATTTT
CDR3 protein: CASRRYINQPQHF

D gene: NA
V gene: TRBV7-9
clone size: NA
J gene: TRBJ2-7
CDR3 DNA: TGTGCCAGCAGCCCAAGAGGAGGGGGCCACGGGGAGCAGTACTTC
CDR3 protein: CASSPRGGGHGEQYF

D gene: TRBD1
V gene: TRBV19
clone size: NA
J gene: TRBJ2-7
CDR3 DNA: TGTGCCAGTAGTCTGGCGGGACAGGGTGGTAGAAACGAGCAGTACTTC
CDR3 protein: CASSLAGQGGRNEQYF

D gene: NA
V gene: TRBV4-1
clone size: NA
J gene: TRBJ2-3
CDR3 DNA: TGCGCCAGCAGCCAAGTCACAGATACGCAGTATTTT
CDR3 protein: CASSQVTDTQYF

D gene: TRBD1
V gene: TRBV2
clone size: NA
J gene: TRBJ1-6
CDR3 DNA: TGTGCCAGCAGTTCACAGCCGAGGACAGGATCCGGTTCACCCCTCCACTTT
CDR3 protein: CASSSQPRTGSGSPLHF

D gene: TRBD1
V gene: TRBV9
clone size: NA
J gene: TRBJ1-4
CDR3 DNA: TGTGCCAGCAGTGGGACAGGGACTAATGAAAAACTGTTTTTT
CDR3 protein: CASSGTGTNEKLFF

D gene: NA
V gene: TRBV6-1
clone size: NA
J gene: TRBJ1-6
CDR3 DNA: TGTGCCAGCAGTGACCGGACCCGCTCCTATAATTCACCCCTCCACTTT
CDR3 protein: CASSDRTRSYNSPLHF

D gene: NA
V gene: TRBV7-9
clone size: few
J gene: TRBJ1-6
CDR3 DNA: TGTGCCAGCAGCTTAGGGGAGATACATAATTCACCCCTCCACTTT
CDR3 protein: CASSLGEIHNSPLHF

D gene: TRBD1
V gene: TRBV4-2
clone size: NA
J gene: TRBJ1-2
CDR3 DNA: TGTGCCAGCAGCCAAGGCGACAGGGGGACGGCCTATGGCTACACCTTC
CDR3 protein: CASSQGDRGTAYGYTF

D gene: NA
V gene: TRBV5-1
clone size: NA
J gene: TRBJ2-3
CDR3 DNA: TGCGCCAGCAGCTTGGTCGTGGGGCTGGACACAGATACGCAGTATTTT
CDR3 protein: CASSLVVGLDTDTQYF

D gene: TRBD1
V gene: TRBV20-1
clone size: NA
J gene: TRBJ2-3
CDR3 DNA: TGCAGTGCTATGACAGGGGATACGCAGTATTTT
CDR3 protein: CSAMTGDTQYF

D gene: TRBD2
V gene: TRBV5-1
clone size: NA
J gene: TRBJ2-1
CDR3 DNA: TGCGCCAGCAGCCCTACTAGCGCCTACAATGAGCAGTTCTTC
CDR3 protein: CASSPTSAYNEQFF

D gene: NA
V gene: TRBV4-3
clone size: NA
J gene: TRBJ2-3
CDR3 DNA: TGCGCCAGCAGCCAAGATTTGCTGGGGTCCTCCTTTACGCAGTATTTT
CDR3 protein: CASSQDLLGSSFTQYF

D gene: TRBD2
V gene: TRBV6-5
clone size: NA
J gene: TRBJ2-7
CDR3 DNA: TGTGCCAGCAGGAAAGTAGCGGGAGTCTCCTACGAGCAGTACTTC
CDR3 protein: CASRKVAGVSYEQYF

D gene: NA
V gene: TRBV29-1
clone size: NA
J gene: TRBJ1-4
CDR3 DNA: TGCAGCGTCCGACAAGGAGCTAGCCTTGCAACTAATGAAAAACTGTTTTTT
CDR3 protein: CSVRQGASLATNEKLFF

D gene: TRBD2
V gene: TRBV2
clone size: NA
J gene: TRBJ2-5
CDR3 DNA: TGTGCCAGCAGTGAAATAGCGGGGGCTGGGGAGACCCAGTACTTC
CDR3 protein: CASSEIAGAGETQYF

D gene: TRBD2
V gene: TRBV7-2
clone size: NA
J gene: TRBJ2-7
CDR3 DNA: TGTGCCAGCAGCCCGACTAGCGGGAAATCCTACGAGCAGTACTTC
CDR3 protein: CASSPTSGKSYEQYF

D gene: TRBD1
V gene: TRBV30
clone size: NA
J gene: TRBJ2-4
CDR3 DNA: TGTGCCTGGGACAGGGATGCCAAAAACATTCAGTACTTC
CDR3 protein: CAWDRDAKNIQYF

D gene: NA
V gene: TRBV30
clone size: NA
J gene: TRBJ2-2
CDR3 DNA: TGTGCCTGGAGTAAGATAGAAAGATTCGCCGGGGAGCTGTTTTTT
CDR3 protein: CAWSKIERFAGELFF

D gene: NA
V gene: TRBV6-1
clone size: NA
J gene: TRBJ2-3
CDR3 DNA: TGTGCCAGCAGTGAAGGGAGCGGACGCGGGCAGTATTTT
CDR3 protein: CASSEGSGRGQYF

D gene: TRBD1
V gene: TRBV11-3
clone size: NA
J gene: TRBJ2-7
CDR3 DNA: TGTGCCAGCAGCTTAGGTCCTACCCCCCCAAGGGGGCGACGGGCTTACGAGCAGTACTTC
CDR3 protein: CASSLGPTPPRGRRAYEQYF

D gene: NA
V gene: TRBV6-5
clone size: NA
J gene: TRBJ2-1
CDR3 DNA: TGTGCCAGCAGTTCCCTCCGGGAAAAGGAGTTCTTC
CDR3 protein: CASSSLREKEFF

D gene: TRBD2
V gene: TRBV2
clone size: NA
J gene: TRBJ2-1
CDR3 DNA: TGTGCCAGCATGGGCGGGGGATACAATGAGCAGTTCTTC
CDR3 protein: CASMGGGYNEQFF

D gene: TRBD2
V gene: TRBV5-1
clone size: NA
J gene: TRBJ2-2
CDR3 DNA: TGCGCCAGCAGCGCCAAGACTAGCGGGGGAAACGGGGAGCTGTTTTTT
CDR3 protein: CASSAKTSGGNGELFF

D gene: TRBD1
V gene: TRBV7-3
clone size: once
J gene: TRBJ1-1
CDR3 DNA: TGTGCCAGCAGCTGGACAGGGGGCACTGAAGCTTTCTTT
CDR3 protein: CASSWTGGTEAFF

D gene: NA
V gene: TRBV21-1
clone size: NA
J gene: TRBJ1-5
CDR3 DNA: TGTGCCAGCAGCAAACGGCATCAGCCCCAGCATTTT
CDR3 protein: CASSKRHQPQHF

D gene: NA
V gene: TRBV29-1
clone size: NA
J gene: TRBJ2-7
CDR3 DNA: TGCAGCGTTGAGGAGGGGGGCTACGAGCAGTACTTC
CDR3 protein: CSVEEGGYEQYF

D gene: NA
V gene: TRBV5-1
clone size: NA
J gene: TRBJ2-3
CDR3 DNA: TGCGCCAGCTTAGGGGGTTCTAGCACAGATACGCAGTATTTT
CDR3 protein: CASLGGSSTDTQYF

D gene: NA
V gene: TRBV18
clone size: NA
J gene: TRBJ1-1
CDR3 DNA: TGTGCCAGCTCACCACCTTCGGGGGGCACTGAAGCTTTCTTT
CDR3 protein: CASSPPSGGTEAFF

D gene: TRBD1
V gene: TRBV5-6
clone size: NA
J gene: TRBJ1-2
CDR3 DNA: TGTGCCACGCGTTTAGCGGGACAGGGGGCCTTATGGGGCTACACCTTC
CDR3 protein: CATRLAGQGALWGYTF

D gene: NA
V gene: TRBV27
clone size: once
J gene: TRBJ2-7
CDR3 DNA: TGTGCCAGCAGTCTAACGTCCCTCGGCGAGCAGTACTTC
CDR3 protein: CASSLTSLGEQYF

D gene: TRBD2
V gene: TRBV5-1
clone size: NA
J gene: TRBJ2-5
CDR3 DNA: TGCGCCAGCAGGGCGGGAGGGCCGGGGGAGACCCAGTACTTC
CDR3 protein: CASRAGGPGETQYF

D gene: TRBD1
V gene: TRBV2
clone size: NA
J gene: TRBJ1-2
CDR3 DNA: TGTGCCAGCAGCGACAGGGTGCTTGGCTACACCTTC
CDR3 protein: CASSDRVLGYTF

D gene: NA
V gene: TRBV5-1
clone size: once
J gene: TRBJ1-1
CDR3 DNA: TGCGCCAGCAGCTCGACAGGCCCGGAAGCTTTCTTT
CDR3 protein: CASSSTGPEAFF

D gene: NA
V gene: TRBV6-1
clone size: NA
J gene: TRBJ2-7
CDR3 DNA: TGTGCCAGCAAAGAATCGGTGGGAGACTACGAGCAGTACTTC
CDR3 protein: CASKESVGDYEQYF

D gene: NA
V gene: TRBV2
clone size: NA
J gene: TRBJ2-2
CDR3 DNA: TGTGCCAGCAGGGGGTCAGGGAACACCGGGGAGCTGTTTTTT
CDR3 protein: CASRGSGNTGELFF

D gene: NA
V gene: TRBV5-1
clone size: NA
J gene: TRBJ1-1
CDR3 DNA: TGCGCCAGCAGCTTCCACGGGAACACTGAAGCTTTCTTT
CDR3 protein: CASSFHGNTEAFF

D gene: NA
V gene: TRBV6-1
clone size: NA
J gene: TRBJ1-4
CDR3 DNA: TGTGCCAGCAGCTGGACCGCCACTAATGAAAAACTGTTTTTT
CDR3 protein: CASSWTATNEKLFF

D gene: TRBD2
V gene: TRBV11-2
clone size: NA
J gene: TRBJ2-7
CDR3 DNA: TGTGCCAGCAGCCGTCCGGGACTAGGGGGTCACGAGCAGTACTTC
CDR3 protein: CASSRPGLGGHEQYF

D gene: TRBD2
V gene: TRBV5-1
clone size: NA
J gene: TRBJ2-2
CDR3 DNA: TGCGCCAGCAGCCCATGGACTAGCGGGCGGAACACCGGGGAGCTGTTTTTT
CDR3 protein: CASSPWTSGRNTGELFF

D gene: NA
V gene: TRBV9
clone size: many
J gene: TRBJ2-7
CDR3 DNA: TGTGCCAGCAGCCCCACTGGCCTTCCTCTCCTTGGATACGAGCAGTACTTC
CDR3 protein: CASSPTGLPLLGYEQYF

D gene: NA
V gene: TRBV7-3
clone size: NA
J gene: TRBJ1-4
CDR3 DNA: TGTGCCAGCAGCTCGACAGGTCGGAGTAATGAAAAACTGTTTTTT
CDR3 protein: CASSSTGRSNEKLFF

D gene: NA
V gene: TRBV15
clone size: NA
J gene: TRBJ2-7
CDR3 DNA: TGTGCCACCAGCAGAGAGCGGCAGGTAATTATCAACGAGCAGTACTTC
CDR3 protein: CATSRERQVIINEQYF

D gene: NA
V gene: TRBV13
clone size: NA
J gene: TRBJ2-7
CDR3 DNA: TGTGCCAGCAGCTTCGGGGCAGACTACGAGCAGTACTTC
CDR3 protein: CASSFGADYEQYF

D gene: TRBD2
V gene: TRBV30
clone size: NA
J gene: TRBJ2-7
CDR3 DNA: TGTGCCTGGAGTGTACCCGGCGGGAGCTCCTACGAGCAGTACTTC
CDR3 protein: CAWSVPGGSSYEQYF